This record concerns one TCR beta chain sequence. Antigen specificity is unknown. Libraries were prepared by immunoSEQ multiplex PCR; TCRdb keeps only in-frame clonotypes and omits some of them. The repertoire has about 71,000 clones, approximately 80% of them found once; the top ten carry approximately 0.79%. The data are from a study of T cell clones after liver transplantation. On the study more broadly: Liver transplant recipients had immunosuppression withdrawal attempted within 2 years. HCV positivity affected three of eight recipients; the rest lacked autoimmune or viral indications. Blood was drawn pre-transplant, before withdrawal, and after full or failed withdrawal.

Findings of the study overall: Post-transplant time points were not standardized, so conclusions are preliminary.

The sample consisted of CD4+ T cells from blood, taken 12 months after liver transplant. The TCR sequence derives from a human patient who received a liver transplant. Some T cells may be transferred from the graft donor.

CDR3 in DNA: TGTGCCAGCAGTCTCCGACAGGGGGCATCGTCTGGGGCCAACGTCCTGACTTTC. Translating gives CASSLRQGASSGANVLTF. The V and J genes are TRBV28 and TRBJ2-6, with TRBD1 matching over 10 bases. With 5 bases clipped from V and 1 base from J, the junction kept 8 bases outside the gene matches. This CDR3 has 18 amino acids. Per germline, CDR1 MDHEN and CDR2 SYDVKM.